These T cell receptor beta chains were read from a single sample in a study of blood T cells in healthy people across ages. TCRdb used MiXCR to reprocess the 5' RACE reads, holding one entry per CDR3 protein. The table lists 600,000 or so distinct CDR3 sequences, about 30% of them singletons. Sequenced sample: blood. The source of these receptors is a woman aged 80 or over in good health. CDR3s include the opening cysteine and the closing phenylalanine or tryptophan. D genes are given only for firm matches. Clone size is not always given. Where it is, it says once, few, many or a class for expanded clones.

J gene: TRBJ1-6; D gene: TRBD1; V gene: TRBV28; clone size: -; CDR3 DNA: TGTGCCAGCAGTCACAGGGGAAGGGTGAATTCACCCCTCCACTTT; CDR3 protein: CASSHRGRVNSPLHF
J gene: TRBJ2-5; D gene: -; V gene: TRBV28; clone size: many; CDR3 DNA: TGTGCCAGCAGTTCTCCTATATTACAAGAGACCCAGTACTTC; CDR3 protein: CASSSPILQETQYF
J gene: TRBJ1-5; D gene: TRBD1; V gene: TRBV6-1; clone size: -; CDR3 DNA: TGTGCCAGCAGTGTTCAGGGGGCTAGCAATCAGCCCCAGCATTTT; CDR3 protein: CASSVQGASNQPQHF
J gene: TRBJ2-7; D gene: -; V gene: TRBV7-2; clone size: many; CDR3 DNA: TGTGCCAGCAGTTCGAACAGGGCACGCTGGAATGAGCAGTACTTC; CDR3 protein: CASSSNRARWNEQYF
J gene: TRBJ2-1; D gene: -; V gene: TRBV7-9; clone size: many; CDR3 DNA: TGTGCCAGCAGCCGGGGCAGTCCCGACTACAATGAGCAGTTCTTC; CDR3 protein: CASSRGSPDYNEQFF
J gene: TRBJ1-4; D gene: -; V gene: TRBV6-1; clone size: few; CDR3 DNA: TGTGCCAGCAGTGGCTCATCGCATGAAAAACTGTTTTTT; CDR3 protein: CASSGSSHEKLFF
J gene: TRBJ1-4; D gene: -; V gene: TRBV5-1; clone size: many; CDR3 DNA: TGCGCCAGCAGCTTCGGTCCTAGCAGGGCCCCATCGGGATTTGAAAAACTGTTTTTT; CDR3 protein: CASSFGPSRAPSGFEKLFF
J gene: TRBJ2-3; D gene: TRBD2; V gene: TRBV6-1; clone size: many; CDR3 DNA: TGTGCCAGCAGTCCCCTTTCTGGGCGGGGGAGCAGCACAGATACGCAGTATTTT; CDR3 protein: CASSPLSGRGSSTDTQYF
J gene: TRBJ2-7; D gene: -; V gene: TRBV30; clone size: many; CDR3 DNA: TGTGCCTGGAGTGGGTCCTACGAGCAGTACTTC; CDR3 protein: CAWSGSYEQYF
J gene: TRBJ1-1; D gene: TRBD1; V gene: TRBV20-1; clone size: many; CDR3 DNA: TGCAGTGCCCCGGGACAGATGAACACTGAAGCTTTCTTT; CDR3 protein: CSAPGQMNTEAFF
J gene: TRBJ2-3; D gene: TRBD1; V gene: TRBV5-6; clone size: -; CDR3 DNA: TGTGTCAGCAGCAGAGACAGGGGGCCGGGAGATACGCAGTATTTT; CDR3 protein: CVSSRDRGPGDTQYF
J gene: TRBJ2-1; D gene: -; V gene: TRBV2; clone size: many; CDR3 DNA: TGTGCCAGCAGGGCTGACAAGAGCTCCTACAATGAGCAGTTCTTC; CDR3 protein: CASRADKSSYNEQFF
J gene: TRBJ2-5; D gene: TRBD2; V gene: TRBV28; clone size: many; CDR3 DNA: TGTGCCAGCAGTAAACCGGGACTAGCGGACCAAGAGACCCAGTACTTC; CDR3 protein: CASSKPGLADQETQYF
J gene: TRBJ2-7; D gene: TRBD2; V gene: TRBV20-1; clone size: many; CDR3 DNA: TGCAGTGCGGAACCGGGACTAGGGACCTACGAGCAGTACTTC; CDR3 protein: CSAEPGLGTYEQYF
J gene: TRBJ2-7; D gene: TRBD1; V gene: TRBV7-2; clone size: many; CDR3 DNA: TGTGCCAGCAGCTTAAGGCCCCGACAGGGGGTGAACGAGCAGTACTTC; CDR3 protein: CASSLRPRQGVNEQYF
J gene: TRBJ2-1; D gene: -; V gene: TRBV7-2; clone size: -; CDR3 DNA: TGTGCCAGCAGCTTAGGCGGGTTCGTCTACAATGAGCAGTTCTTC; CDR3 protein: CASSLGGFVYNEQFF
J gene: TRBJ2-2; D gene: TRBD1; V gene: TRBV9; clone size: many; CDR3 DNA: TGTGCCAGCACCCAGGGGGACGCCGGGGAGCTGTTTTTT; CDR3 protein: CASTQGDAGELFF
J gene: TRBJ2-1; D gene: -; V gene: TRBV12-3/TRBV12-4; clone size: few; CDR3 DNA: TGTGCCAGCAGTTTCATCGGAGACCGGTCTGAGCAGTTCTTC; CDR3 protein: CASSFIGDRSEQFF
J gene: TRBJ1-4; D gene: -; V gene: TRBV2; clone size: -; CDR3 DNA: TGTGCCAGCAGTGAACTTATAAGGGTCGAAAAACGGTTTTTT; CDR3 protein: CASSELIRVEKRFF
J gene: TRBJ1-4; D gene: TRBD1; V gene: TRBV4-3; clone size: -; CDR3 DNA: TGCGCCAGCAGCCTCCTCGTAGCAGGGGGCGGGAAGGAAAAACTGTTTTTT; CDR3 protein: CASSLLVAGGGKEKLFF
J gene: TRBJ1-1; D gene: -; V gene: TRBV5-1; clone size: few; CDR3 DNA: TGCGCCAGCAGCTTAATACCTGGCGGTTGGTCTGAAGCTTTCTTT; CDR3 protein: CASSLIPGGWSEAFF
J gene: TRBJ2-7; D gene: TRBD2; V gene: TRBV20-1; clone size: many; CDR3 DNA: TGCAGTGTATGGCGGGGGGGAGTGGAGCAGTACTTC; CDR3 protein: CSVWRGGVEQYF
J gene: TRBJ1-5; D gene: -; V gene: TRBV5-6; clone size: few; CDR3 DNA: TGTGCCAGCAGCTTGGAAACAGGAGGTGGAATCTCTCAGCCCCAGCATTTT; CDR3 protein: CASSLETGGGISQPQHF
J gene: TRBJ1-5; D gene: TRBD1; V gene: TRBV6-6; clone size: many; CDR3 DNA: TGTGCCAGCAGTACCACAGGGGGCGCGGGACAGCCCCAGCATTTT; CDR3 protein: CASSTTGGAGQPQHF
J gene: TRBJ2-3; D gene: TRBD2; V gene: TRBV7-9; clone size: few; CDR3 DNA: TGTGCCAGCAGCCTCTGGGCTAGCGGGGCCTCCACAGATACGCAGTATTTT; CDR3 protein: CASSLWASGASTDTQYF
J gene: TRBJ2-2; D gene: -; V gene: TRBV20-1; clone size: -; CDR3 DNA: TGCAGTGCTAGTGGTCTAACGGGGGCCCGGAGCACCGGGGAGCTGTTTTTT; CDR3 protein: CSASGLTGARSTGELFF
J gene: TRBJ1-1; D gene: TRBD1; V gene: TRBV7-8; clone size: many; CDR3 DNA: TGTGCCAGCAGCACCGAGACAGGGGTCAACACTGAAGCTTTCTTT; CDR3 protein: CASSTETGVNTEAFF
J gene: TRBJ2-7; D gene: TRBD1; V gene: TRBV28; clone size: -; CDR3 DNA: TGTGCCAGCAGGCCCCGACAGGGGGTTGCCTACGAGCAGTACTTC; CDR3 protein: CASRPRQGVAYEQYF
J gene: TRBJ1-1; D gene: -; V gene: TRBV6-5; clone size: -; CDR3 DNA: TGTGCCGCGGGGAGGGGGGCGCCGAACACTGAAGCTTTCTTT; CDR3 protein: CAAGRGAPNTEAFF
J gene: TRBJ2-1; D gene: -; V gene: TRBV7-6; clone size: many; CDR3 DNA: TGTGCCAGCAGCGCCTTAGGGGGGGCCTACAATGAGCAGTTCTTC; CDR3 protein: CASSALGGAYNEQFF
J gene: TRBJ2-6; D gene: -; V gene: TRBV6-5; clone size: many; CDR3 DNA: TGTGCCAGCAGCCCTCTAAGCTCTGGGGCCAACGTCCTGACTTTC; CDR3 protein: CASSPLSSGANVLTF
J gene: TRBJ2-5; D gene: TRBD1; V gene: TRBV6-5; clone size: many; CDR3 DNA: TGTGCCAGCAGTTCCAAGAGGGGACAGGGAGAGACCCAGTACTTC; CDR3 protein: CASSSKRGQGETQYF
J gene: TRBJ2-3; D gene: -; V gene: TRBV12-3/TRBV12-4; clone size: once; CDR3 DNA: TGTGCCAGCACCAACGGTGGGGGGTACACAGATACGCAGTATTTT; CDR3 protein: CASTNGGGYTDTQYF
J gene: TRBJ2-2; D gene: TRBD1; V gene: TRBV6-5; clone size: -; CDR3 DNA: TGTGCCAGCAGACACAGGGGTAACACCGGGGAGCTGTTTTTT; CDR3 protein: CASRHRGNTGELFF
J gene: TRBJ2-5; D gene: -; V gene: TRBV5-1; clone size: -; CDR3 DNA: TGCGCCAGCAGCTCGACCGAGGGGCGGAAAGAGACCCAGTACTTC; CDR3 protein: CASSSTEGRKETQYF
J gene: TRBJ2-1; D gene: -; V gene: TRBV3-1; clone size: few; CDR3 DNA: TGTGCCAGCAGCCAGTGGGGCCGAAATGAGCAGTTCTTC; CDR3 protein: CASSQWGRNEQFF
J gene: TRBJ2-7; D gene: TRBD2; V gene: TRBV7-2; clone size: -; CDR3 DNA: TGTGCCAGCAGCTTTAGGACTAGCGGGGGGGCCGCATACAATGAGCAGTACTTC; CDR3 protein: CASSFRTSGGAAYNEQYF
J gene: TRBJ1-4; D gene: -; V gene: TRBV30; clone size: few; CDR3 DNA: TGTGCCTGGAGGAAGGGGAGGGAAAAACTGTTTTTT; CDR3 protein: CAWRKGREKLFF
J gene: TRBJ1-6; D gene: -; V gene: TRBV5-1; clone size: few; CDR3 DNA: TGCGCCAGCAGCACCGGGGGGGCAAGTTCACCCCTCCACTTT; CDR3 protein: CASSTGGASSPLHF
J gene: TRBJ2-5; D gene: -; V gene: TRBV18; clone size: few; CDR3 DNA: TGTGCCAGCTGGGGGTGGACCCAGTACTTC; CDR3 protein: CASWGWTQYF
J gene: TRBJ1-2; D gene: -; V gene: TRBV5-1; clone size: -; CDR3 DNA: TGCGCCAGCAGCATGGGGGGTATGGACTATGGCTACACCTTC; CDR3 protein: CASSMGGMDYGYTF
J gene: TRBJ2-5; D gene: -; V gene: TRBV7-2; clone size: many; CDR3 DNA: TGTGCCAGCAGCTTACTTGGACAGCCTTTAGGGGAGACCCAGTACTTC; CDR3 protein: CASSLLGQPLGETQYF
J gene: TRBJ1-1; D gene: TRBD1; V gene: TRBV4-3; clone size: many; CDR3 DNA: TGCGCCAGCAGCCAAACCCTCAGGGGGAGCACTGAAGCTTTCTTT; CDR3 protein: CASSQTLRGSTEAFF
J gene: TRBJ2-5; D gene: TRBD1; V gene: TRBV12-3/TRBV12-4; clone size: -; CDR3 DNA: TGTGCCAGCAGTTTCAACAGGGGCGAGACCCAGTACTTC; CDR3 protein: CASSFNRGETQYF
J gene: TRBJ2-1; D gene: -; V gene: TRBV7-9; clone size: -; CDR3 DNA: TGTGCCAGCAGCTTAATCGGGACAACCTCCAATGAGCAGTTCTTC; CDR3 protein: CASSLIGTTSNEQFF
J gene: TRBJ2-1; D gene: TRBD2; V gene: TRBV20-1; clone size: many; CDR3 DNA: TGCAGTGCTAGAGGAGCGGGGGGGCCTAACGAGTTCTTC; CDR3 protein: CSARGAGGPNEFF
J gene: TRBJ2-3; D gene: -; V gene: TRBV7-2; clone size: -; CDR3 DNA: TGTGCCAGCAGCTTGGGAGACCATAGCACAGATACGCAGTATTTT; CDR3 protein: CASSLGDHSTDTQYF
J gene: TRBJ1-5; D gene: -; V gene: TRBV12-3/TRBV12-4; clone size: few; CDR3 DNA: TGTGCCAGCAGTCAAAACAGGAATCAGCCCCAGCATTTT; CDR3 protein: CASSQNRNQPQHF
J gene: TRBJ2-7; D gene: -; V gene: TRBV6-5; clone size: -; CDR3 DNA: TGTGCCAGCAGTTTTAAGTTCGGCAGGGTCAAATCCTACGAGCAGTACTTC; CDR3 protein: CASSFKFGRVKSYEQYF
J gene: TRBJ2-5; D gene: TRBD2; V gene: TRBV4-3; clone size: -; CDR3 DNA: TGCGCCAGCAGCCAGGATTCCAGGACTGGCGGGGGGCAGACCCAGTACTTC; CDR3 protein: CASSQDSRTGGGQTQYF
J gene: TRBJ2-7; D gene: -; V gene: TRBV28; clone size: many; CDR3 DNA: TGTGCCAGCAGTCGCTCGACAGGGAGGAACGAGCAGTACTTC; CDR3 protein: CASSRSTGRNEQYF
J gene: TRBJ2-3; D gene: -; V gene: TRBV5-6; clone size: -; CDR3 DNA: TGTGCCAGCAGCTTCAGCGGGCGGGGAGATACGCAGTATTTT; CDR3 protein: CASSFSGRGDTQYF
J gene: TRBJ2-1; D gene: -; V gene: TRBV20-1; clone size: many; CDR3 DNA: TGCAGTGCTAGCAGTTACAATGAGCAGTTCTTC; CDR3 protein: CSASSYNEQFF
J gene: TRBJ2-6; D gene: TRBD1; V gene: TRBV5-1; clone size: many; CDR3 DNA: TGCGCCAGCAGCTCGGGGACAGGTTCGGCTGGGGCCAACGTCCTGACTTTC; CDR3 protein: CASSSGTGSAGANVLTF
J gene: TRBJ2-7; D gene: -; V gene: TRBV2; clone size: many; CDR3 DNA: TGTGCCAGCAGTGTCTCCCAGGGAGCAATTAGTGAGCAGTACTTC; CDR3 protein: CASSVSQGAISEQYF